These T cell receptor beta chains were read from a single sample in a study of OX40 agonist ivuxolimab in advanced cancers. Clones were sequenced by immunoSEQ multiplex PCR, and TCRdb holds only the in-frame ones, with some missing. The data contain about 16,000 clones, around 83% of them singletons. Specimen: CD4+ or CD8+ T cells sorted from blood, collected in a trial of the OX40 agonist ivuxolimab. All receptors come from an adult with an advanced solid tumor such as melanoma, head and neck, liver or kidney cancer. CDR3s include the opening cysteine and the closing phenylalanine or tryptophan. A D gene is named only where the DNA matches it firmly. Size is omitted from some rows. Given values are once, few, many or a class for expanded clones.

clone size	D gene	V gene	J gene	CDR3 protein	CDR3 DNA
NA	NA	TRBV5-4	TRBJ2-7	CASSLSEGSYSYEQYF	TGTGCCAGCAGCTTGTCTGAGGGGTCCTACTCCTACGAGCAGTACTTC
NA	NA	TRBV6-5	TRBJ1-1	CASSYSRVAEAFF	TGTGCCAGCAGTTACTCGAGGGTGGCTGAAGCTTTCTTT
NA	NA	TRBV11-2	TRBJ2-1	CASSLGSGYNEQFF	TGTGCCAGCAGTCTAGGGTCTGGGTACAATGAGCAGTTCTTC
NA	NA	TRBV11-1	TRBJ1-1	CASSRTPSGTGRINEAFF	TGTGCCAGCAGCCGTACCCCTTCCGGGACGGGGCGAATCAATGAAGCTTTCTTT
NA	TRBD1	TRBV9	TRBJ1-6	CASSDPRTGVNSPLHF	TGTGCCAGCAGCGACCCACGGACAGGGGTAAATTCACCCCTCCACTTT
NA	NA	TRBV9	TRBJ1-3	CASSVTSSGNTIYF	TGTGCCAGCAGCGTAACGTCCTCTGGAAACACCATATATTTT
NA	NA	TRBV7-2	TRBJ1-1	CASSPRDTEAFF	TGTGCCAGCAGCCCAAGGGACACTGAAGCTTTCTTT
NA	NA	TRBV19	TRBJ2-3	CASSLEGADTQYF	TGTGCCAGTAGTCTGGAGGGTGCAGATACGCAGTATTTT
NA	NA	TRBV21-1	TRBJ1-2	CASSNRDMDYGYTF	TGTGCCAGCAGCAACCGGGACATGGACTATGGCTACACCTTC
once	TRBD2	TRBV6-1	TRBJ2-3	CATLAGRTDTQYF	TGTGCCACCTTAGCGGGGCGCACAGATACGCAGTATTTT
NA	NA	TRBV29-1	TRBJ2-5	CSVDRVGQETQYF	TGCAGCGTTGACCGGGTGGGCCAGGAGACCCAGTACTTC
NA	TRBD2	TRBV5-1	TRBJ2-5	CASSLVPGGKETQYF	TGCGCCAGCAGCTTGGTTCCGGGGGGGAAAGAGACCCAGTACTTC
NA	NA	TRBV5-1	TRBJ1-5	CASSLLGAGNQPQHF	TGCGCCAGCAGCTTGCTTGGGGCAGGCAATCAGCCCCAGCATTTT
NA	TRBD1	TRBV5-1	TRBJ2-6	CASRQGAPGANVLTF	TGCGCCAGCAGACAGGGGGCCCCTGGGGCCAACGTCCTGACTTTC
NA	NA	TRBV19	TRBJ2-1	CASSLPPYNEQFF	TGTGCCAGTAGTCTCCCTCCCTACAATGAGCAGTTCTTC
NA	NA	TRBV5-1	TRBJ1-4	CASSPAPGGASILATNEKLFF	TGCGCCAGCAGCCCGGCCCCGGGGGGAGCCTCGATTCTTGCAACTAATGAAAAACTGTTTTTT
NA	NA	TRBV18	TRBJ2-7	CASSPRRDEQYF	TGTGCCAGCTCACCCCGCCGGGACGAGCAGTACTTC
NA	TRBD1	TRBV29-1	TRBJ2-7	CSVGHGQGAYEQYF	TGCAGCGTTGGGCACGGACAGGGGGCCTACGAGCAGTACTTC
NA	TRBD1	TRBV2	TRBJ1-4	CASKGAVDYTQKLFF	TGTGCCAGCAAGGGGGCAGTTGATTATACGCAAAAACTGTTTTTT
NA	TRBD2	TRBV6-1	TRBJ2-7	CASSEALAGGRHEQYF	TGTGCCAGCAGTGAAGCGCTAGCGGGAGGGCGCCACGAGCAGTACTTC
NA	NA	TRBV5-4	TRBJ2-7	CASSLGGGRTYEQYF	TGTGCCAGCAGCTTAGGAGGGGGCCGAACCTACGAGCAGTACTTC
few	TRBD2	TRBV4-2	TRBJ2-1	CASSQVGGGPYNEQFF	TGTGCCAGCAGCCAAGTGGGCGGGGGGCCTTACAATGAGCAGTTCTTC
NA	NA	TRBV5-1	TRBJ1-2	CASSLANQGYGYTF	TGCGCCAGCAGCTTGGCCAATCAGGGATATGGCTACACCTTC
NA	NA	TRBV6-5	TRBJ1-1	CASSYGGFRNTEAFF	TGTGCCAGCAGTTACGGTGGGTTTCGAAACACTGAAGCTTTCTTT
NA	NA	TRBV5-1	TRBJ2-7	CASSLEGGSAYEQYF	TGCGCCAGCAGCTTGGAGGGGGGATCTGCCTACGAGCAGTACTTC
NA	NA	TRBV19	TRBJ1-2	CASQRRDYGYTF	TGTGCCTCCCAAAGGCGAGACTATGGCTACACCTTC
once	TRBD1	TRBV10-3	TRBJ2-3	CAIRADRAYTDTQYF	TGTGCCATCAGGGCCGACAGGGCATACACAGATACGCAGTATTTT
NA	NA	TRBV7-3	TRBJ2-3	CASSQTRSGDTQYF	TGTGCCAGCAGCCAGACTAGATCGGGAGATACGCAGTATTTT